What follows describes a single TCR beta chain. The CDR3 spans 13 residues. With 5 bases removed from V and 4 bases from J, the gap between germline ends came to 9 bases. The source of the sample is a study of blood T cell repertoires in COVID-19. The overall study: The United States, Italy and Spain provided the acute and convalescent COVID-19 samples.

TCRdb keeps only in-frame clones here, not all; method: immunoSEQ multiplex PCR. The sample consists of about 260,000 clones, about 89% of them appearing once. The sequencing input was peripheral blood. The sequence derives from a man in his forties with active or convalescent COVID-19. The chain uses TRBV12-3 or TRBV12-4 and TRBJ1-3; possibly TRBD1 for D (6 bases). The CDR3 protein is CASSPTGGNTIYF. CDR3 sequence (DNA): TGTGCCAGCAGTCCTACAGGGGGAAACACCATATATTTT.